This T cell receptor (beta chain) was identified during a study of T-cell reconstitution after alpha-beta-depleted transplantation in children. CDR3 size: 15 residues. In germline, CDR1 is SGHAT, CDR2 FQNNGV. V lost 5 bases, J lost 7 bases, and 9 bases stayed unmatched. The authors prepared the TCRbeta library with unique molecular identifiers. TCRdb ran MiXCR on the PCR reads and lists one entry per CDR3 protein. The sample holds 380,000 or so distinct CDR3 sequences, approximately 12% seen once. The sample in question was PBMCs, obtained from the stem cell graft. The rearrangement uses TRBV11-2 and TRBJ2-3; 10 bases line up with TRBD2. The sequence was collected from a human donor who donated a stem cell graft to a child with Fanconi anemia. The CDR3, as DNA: TGTGCCAGCAGCCCCACAGCGGGGGGGCCGAATACGCAGTATTTT. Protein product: CASSPTAGGPNTQYF.